The clone carrying this TCR beta chain was found once. The data originate from a study of blood T cell repertoires in COVID-19. Across the whole study: Donors in the United States, Italy and Spain gave samples during acute or convalescent COVID-19.

The Seattle site enrolled patients during active infection and followed them longitudinally. The ends were cut back, 6 bases at V and 5 bases at J, with 16 bases in the middle. This CDR3 has 15 residues. Per germline, CDR1 KGHSH and CDR2 LQKENI. In the original workflow: Amplification with reference gene primers provided the estimates of nucleated cell counts. Assay: immunoSEQ multiplex PCR; the TCRdb copy retains only in-frame clones and omits some. V and J calls and clone size are copied from that table; D and trimming were computed from the DNA. The sample lists under 450,000 clones; 80% to 90% were seen once.

V usage is TRBV18 and J usage is TRBJ2-2, with TRBD2 as a possible D gene (5 bases). This TCR came from a woman aged 60-75 years with COVID-19, enrolled during active disease. The sequencing input was peripheral blood. CDR3 loop: CASSSKLRGTGELFF. The CDR3 DNA reads TGTGCCAGCTCGTCCAAGTTACGGGGAACCGGGGAGCTGTTTTTT.